This TCR beta chain was obtained from a study of blood T cells in healthy people across ages (dated by TCRdb to 2014 to 2015). Context from the whole study: Template switching captured roughly one uniquely barcoded TCR beta cDNA molecule per two T cells in model experiments. Age-related changes in TCR beta repertoire diversity were measured in the study by deep sequencing normalized with unique cDNA molecular identifiers. Donors were grouped into four age groups: young (average about 15 years), middle-aged (around 39), aged (over 55) and long-lived (just over 80). To avoid experimental bias, donors of different ages were spread randomly across the sequencing lanes. For two donors (one aged 18 to 30 and one aged 80 or older), the study analyzed two additional independent replicas of 1 million unique cDNA reads from the same blood draw. Points the paper makes about the study in general: The CMV infection status of donors was not known, potentially confounding age-related changes in expanded clonotypes. Compared with the aged group, the long-lived group had more naive CD4+ T cells, fewer expanded clones and increased TCR diversity, a pattern suggesting age selection. Estimates of total diversity from one million sequenced T cells were regarded as lower bounds and underestimates. The percentage of naive T cells measured by flow cytometry correlated strongly with observed TCR beta diversity. Observed TCR beta diversity per million T cells fell roughly linearly with age, and a significant reduction was already apparent by age around 36. Bulk unsorted PBMC profiling prevented conclusive comparison of naive and antigen-experienced compartments.

The CDR3 contains 12 residues, cysteine and phenylalanine counted. CDR3 DNA is the only sequence kept; it has 36 bases, read in frame from the first base. After removal of 4 bases from V and 11 bases from J, the junction retains 5 bases not matched to a gene. CDR1 MGHDK and CDR2 SYGVNS are derived from the germline V gene. Libraries were built with 5' RACE. The listed sequencing device is Illumina HiSeq 2500. A second PCR of roughly 7 to 11 cycles was performed with a sample-barcoded 5' primer and a J-beta primer mix. Each TCR beta cDNA molecule received a unique molecular identifier from a template-switch 5' adaptor carrying 12 random nucleotides. Each sample yielded at least 2.5 million CDR3-containing paired-end reads. First-strand cDNA synthesis was performed from all RNA using the Mint cDNA synthesis kit, with priming by a TRBC-specific oligonucleotide. After uracil-DNA glycosylase treatment, a first 18-cycle PCR used universal primers M1SS and BC2_uni_R on all cDNA. Concerning the study's data processing: For normalization, 1 million high-quality reads were randomly selected from each sample, with every read carrying a distinct molecular identifier. Instead of being binned into consensus sequences, reads with shared molecular identifiers were discarded. MiTCR, with a Q25 quality threshold and the strictest error-elimination algorithm, was used for CDR3 identification, clonotype clustering and error correction. A nonparametric unseen species model with Euler transformation was used to estimate lower-bound total TCR beta diversity. The raw public reads went through TCRdb reprocessing: fastp at Q25, MiXCR clone calling, in-frame beta chains kept. Rows with one shared CDR3 protein collapse into an entry with the most common genes and DNA. These V and J calls are TCRdb output, not the study's own analysis. Present in this sample are 1.5 million to 2 million distinct CDR3 sequences, about 50% of which were seen just once. The biggest ten clones account for 2.1% of the sample.

Donors were approximately 42 systemically healthy Caucasian individuals from Russia aged roughly 6 to 100 years. Each donor gave 8.5 to 10 milliliters of peripheral blood, collected into EDTA-treated Vacutainer tubes. Ficoll-Paque density-gradient centrifugation was used to isolate PBMCs, with at least 6.5 million per sample. Trizol reagent was used to extract total RNA from PBMCs, with at least 6 micrograms per sample. For every donor, an aliquot of PBMCs went through flow cytometry to measure the percentages of naive CD45RAhigh/CD27high T cells. This clonotype was observed a few times. Its cognate antigen has yet to be identified. Nothing much larger sits one base from this clone, and base qualities are not available.

The material sequenced was blood. The receptor chain draws on TRBV25-1 and TRBJ2-1; TRBD1 aligns with 7 central bases. The source is a woman aged 40 to 50 in good health. The nucleotide sequence reads as follows: TGTGCCAGCAGTGGAGGGACAGTCAAGCAGTTCTTC. The resulting protein is CASSGGTVKQFF.